This is a list of T cell receptor beta chains from one sample in a study of T cell responses to AZD1222 COVID-19 vaccine. Produced via immunoSEQ multiplex PCR; TCRdb's table is partial and in-frame only. The sample lists about 120,000 clones, around 87% seen once, with about 1.2% in the top ten. Source: peripheral blood, taken on day 0 of AZD1222 vaccination. These receptors came from an adult in good health. CDR3s leave out the opening cysteine and the closing phenylalanine or tryptophan. The listing skips clone size in some rows; elsewhere it reads once, few, many or a size class.

clone_size j_call v_call cdr3_aa
NA TRBJ2-1 TRBV4-1 ASSQHGLVSNEQF
once TRBJ1-2 TRBV27 ASSSRGRVYGYT
NA TRBJ2-3 TRBV27 ASGSGLNTDTQY
NA TRBJ2-5 TRBV6-1 ASSEVVTIQETQY
NA TRBJ2-5 TRBV24-1 ATSTSLQETQY
NA TRBJ1-5 TRBV5-8 ASSLERGGQPQH
NA TRBJ2-3 TRBV6-4 ASSTTSSTDTQY
NA TRBJ2-7 TRBV7-9 ASSLAEASYEQY
once TRBJ2-7 TRBV2 ASSTGQYEQY
NA TRBJ1-3 TRBV7-6 ASSPRTGRGGNTIY
NA TRBJ1-5 TRBV11-2 ASRARDICTYSNQPQH
NA TRBJ2-7 TRBV6-5 ASTSGTRGTGEQY
NA TRBJ1-6 TRBV4-2 ASSQDRVASPLH
NA TRBJ1-2 TRBV18 ASSPAGAGYT
NA TRBJ1-4 TRBV6-1 ASSQTGVGKLF
NA TRBJ2-7 TRBV19 ASSRVPRVEGEQY
once TRBJ2-1 TRBV7-9 ASSYLSGGSYNEQF
NA TRBJ1-1 TRBV2 ATRQGLTEAF
NA TRBJ1-2 TRBV3-1/TRBV3-2 ASRHARGSGYT
NA TRBJ1-2 TRBV7-8 ASSPPGATTYGYT
once TRBJ2-2 TRBV29-1 SVEDRGRGTANTGELF
NA TRBJ1-5 TRBV29-1 SARDSLKPQH
few TRBJ2-7 TRBV21-1 ASSKKGGRETYEQY
NA TRBJ2-2 TRBV11-3 ASSLLAGGYTGELF
NA TRBJ2-7 TRBV7-9 ASSPDLNSYEQY
NA TRBJ2-1 TRBV6-2/TRBV6-3 ASSYEASGGNEQF
NA TRBJ2-7 TRBV3-1/TRBV3-2 ASSRGAYEQY
once TRBJ2-2 TRBV4-2 ASSQNLAGTGGELF
NA TRBJ1-2 TRBV6-5 ATGHTQGAYGYT
once TRBJ2-7 TRBV7-7 ASSLGRGSAYEQY
NA TRBJ2-7 TRBV20-1 SAHASYEQY
NA TRBJ2-7 TRBV6-5 ASSHRRWSSYEQY
NA TRBJ1-1 TRBV28 ASSRHSPTDEAF
NA TRBJ2-1 TRBV7-8 ASSLYRPPGSNEQF
once TRBJ2-1 TRBV6-5 ASSYGTDYNEQF
NA TRBJ2-7 TRBV5-5 ASSLGQGLSYEQY
NA TRBJ1-5 TRBV5-6 ASSQIRDTDQPQH
NA TRBJ1-2 TRBV7-9 ASSPGDRGRGYT
once TRBJ1-4 TRBV19 ASRITGTNYGYNEKLF
NA TRBJ2-3 TRBV5-1 ASTRTSGTDTQY